The T cell receptor (beta chain) under discussion was sequenced for a study of blood T cell repertoires in COVID-19. Here immunoSEQ multiplex PCR was the method, and the copy in TCRdb shows in-frame clones only, minus some. The sample carries around 500,000 clones, approximately 83% recorded once. The receptor comes from a human donor in a cohort sampled during active COVID-19. The sequencing input was peripheral blood.

Written as DNA, the CDR3 is TGTGCCAGCAGTTTCCTAGCGGGAGGTGGGACCCAGTACTTC. This sequence encodes CASSFLAGGGTQYF. The chain recombines TRBV6-5 with TRBJ2-5; 11 bases fit TRBD2. Trimming removed 4 bases from V and 7 bases from J; junction bases left unmatched: 5. This CDR3 comprises 14 residues. CDR1 and CDR2 (germline): MNHEY, SVGAGI.